The 8 T cell receptor beta chains listed next were all sequenced from one sample in a study of shared clonotypes between healthy human individuals. Profiling relied on immunoSEQ multiplex PCR, and the TCRdb table lists in-frame clones only, not all of them. The repertoire holds 2,500,000 or so clones, with around 90% as singletons. Sequenced sample: naive CD4+ T cells from PBMCs. Subset specified: CD45RA+ positively selected. The origin of the receptors is a man between 18 and 35 years old in good health. Some clones in this sample may be carry-over from other donors' samples.

The rearrangement joins TRBV4-1 to TRBJ1-4; TRBD1 is a possible D gene (5 bases). The CDR3 is 14 amino acids. V was pared by 4 bases and J by 4 bases, with 10 bases between. Germline CDR1 MGHRA, CDR2 YSYEKL. The DNA of the CDR3 is TGCGCCAGCAGCCCGGACACCAATAATGAAAAACTGTTTTTT. Translation: CASSPDTNNEKLFF.

This chain connects TRBV5-1 to TRBJ2-5, with 13 bases lining up with TRBD2. This CDR3 contains 17 residues. V gave up 4 bases and J gave up 5 bases; unmatched junction bases: 11. Germline V CDR1 and CDR2: SGHRS, YFSETQ. This CDR3 reads CASSTAGTSGAMETQYF. CDR3 DNA sequence: TGCGCCAGCAGCACAGCCGGGACTAGCGGGGCCATGGAGACCCAGTACTTC.

The J gene is TRBJ1-1, the V gene TRBV6-6; TRBD1 might be the D (6 bases). Trimming left V 4 bases short and J 6 bases short, with 21 bases between. Per the germline V gene, CDR1 is MNHNY and CDR2 is SVGAGI (reference sequence). The CDR3 length is 16 residues. The CDR3 loop reads CASSSYRVRQRAEAFF. DNA for the CDR3: TGTGCCAGCAGTTCATACAGGGTACGGCAGAGGGCTGAAGCTTTCTTT.

Only a few counts were recorded for this clone. This sequence joins TRBV2 and TRBJ2-5; D is uncertain. The ends were cut back, 5 bases at V and 5 bases at J, with 12 bases in the middle. CDR1 is SNHLY, CDR2 FYNNEI, per germline. CDR3 length equals 13 residues. CDR3 nucleotides: TGTGCCAGCAGTCCTGTGGGGTTGGAGACCCAGTACTTC. It encodes CASSPVGLETQYF.

The rearrangement links TRBV19 to TRBJ2-1; possible D gene TRBD2, 5 bases. The CDR3 covers 14 residues. CDR1 LNHDA and CDR2 SQIVND come from the germline V gene (reference sequence). Trimming stripped 7 bases from V and 4 bases from J, with 14 bases between. CDR3: CASTFSGVYNEQFF. CDR3 DNA sequence: TGTGCCAGTACCTTCAGCGGAGTGTACAATGAGCAGTTCTTC. Combining the CDR3 with reference TRBV19 and TRBJ2-1 gives the whole variable domain DGGITQSPKYLFRKEGQNVTLSCEQNLNHDAMYWYRQDPGQGLRLIYYSQIVNDFQKGDIAEGYSVSREKKESFPLTVTSAQKNPTAFYLCASTFSGVYNEQFFGPGTRLTVL.

The V and J genes are TRBV11-2 and TRBJ1-5; D ambiguous. Germline CDR1 reads SGHAT; CDR2 reads FQNNGV. The CDR3 is 14 residues long. Trimming stripped 4 bases from V and 0 bases from J, with 7 bases between. The CDR3 loop reads CASSSGVSNQPQHF. CDR3 nucleotide sequence: TGTGCCAGCAGCTCCGGGGTTAGCAATCAGCCCCAGCATTTT. Together with reference TRBV11-2 and TRBJ1-5, the CDR3 gives the full variable domain: EAGVAQSPRYKIIEKRQSVAFWCNPISGHATLYWYQQILGQGPKLLIQFQNNGVVDDSQLPKDRFSAERLKGVDSTLKIQPAKLEDSAVYLCASSSGVSNQPQHFGDGTRLSIL.

V gene TRBV9 combines with J gene TRBJ2-3; TRBD2 agrees at 13 bases. Germline V gives CDR1 SGDLS, CDR2 YYNGEE. V trimming: 4 bases; J trimming: 4 bases; junction bases outside the gene matches: 6. CDR3 size: 16 residues. The CDR3 here is CASSTRTSGRSDTQYF. CDR3 sequence (DNA): TGTGCCAGCAGCACCCGGACTAGCGGGAGATCAGATACGCAGTATTTT. The full variable domain, in which reference TRBV9 and TRBJ2-3 provide the parts outside the CDR3, is DSGVTQTPKHLITATGQRVTLRCSPRSGDLSVYWYQQSLDQGLQFLIQYYNGEERAKGNILERFSAQQFPDLHSELNLSSLELGDSALYFCASSTRTSGRSDTQYFGPGTRLTVL.

This chain joins TRBV6-5 and TRBJ1-3, with 7 bases that match TRBD1. Germline-derived CDR1 and CDR2 are MNHEY and SVGAGI. CDR3 size: 15 residues. V gave up 0 bases and J gave up 1 base; unmatched junction bases: 0. The CDR3 coding sequence is TGTGCCAGCAGTTACTCGGACAGGTCTGGAAACACCATATATTTT. Translated, it gives CASSYSDRSGNTIYF.